This TCR beta chain originates from a study of T cell repertoires in cytomegalovirus infection. Study-wide context: Public TCR beta signature analysis indicated the presence of both CMV infection and matching HLA type.

About this clonotype: Its target is not known.

V was trimmed by 5 bases and J by 2 bases, leaving 13 bases between them. The CDR3 contains 14 residues. Germline CDR1 and CDR2: SGHVS and FQNEAQ. General study results and limits: HLA-C-restricted CMV clonotypes gave the most frequent clonotype in two of eight donors.

MiXCR was run by TCRdb on the reads, yielding one entry per CDR3 protein. The sample has some 57,000 distinct CDR3 sequences; roughly 32% are singletons. Material for sequencing was PBMCs, sequenced either directly or after in vitro stimulation (not recorded which). The sequence derives from a human donor in good health (CMV status not recorded). Some clones in this sample may be carry-over from other donors' samples. The V call is TRBV7-8, the J call TRBJ2-7, with D perhaps matching TRBD2 (6 bases). The chain's CDR3 is CASSTPGLTYEQYF. The CDR3 DNA is TGTGCCAGCAGCACGCCGGGACTCACCTACGAGCAGTACTTC.